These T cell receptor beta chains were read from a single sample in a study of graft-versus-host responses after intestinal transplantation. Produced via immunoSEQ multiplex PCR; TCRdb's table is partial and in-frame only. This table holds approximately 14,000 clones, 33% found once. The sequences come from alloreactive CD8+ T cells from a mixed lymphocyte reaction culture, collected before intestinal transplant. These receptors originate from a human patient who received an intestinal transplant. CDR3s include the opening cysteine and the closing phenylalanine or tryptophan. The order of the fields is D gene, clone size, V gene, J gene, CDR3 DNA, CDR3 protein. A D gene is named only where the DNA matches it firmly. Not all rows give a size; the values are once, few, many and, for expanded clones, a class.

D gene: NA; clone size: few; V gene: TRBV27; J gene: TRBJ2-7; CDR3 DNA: TGTGCCAGCAGTTTCTCGGCAGGGTTTGATGAGCAGTACTTC; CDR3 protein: CASSFSAGFDEQYF
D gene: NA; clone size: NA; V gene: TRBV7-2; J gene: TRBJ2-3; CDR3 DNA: TGTGCCAGCAGCTTACAGGGTAGCACAGATACGCAGTATTTT; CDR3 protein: CASSLQGSTDTQYF
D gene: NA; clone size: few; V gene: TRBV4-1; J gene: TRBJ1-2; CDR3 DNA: TGCGCCAGCAGCCAAGCCGACGGGATCTATGGCTACACCTTC; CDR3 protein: CASSQADGIYGYTF
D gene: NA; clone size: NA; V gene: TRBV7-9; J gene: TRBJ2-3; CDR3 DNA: TGTGCCAGCAGCTTAGTACAGGGCGCAGATACGCAGTATTTT; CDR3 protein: CASSLVQGADTQYF
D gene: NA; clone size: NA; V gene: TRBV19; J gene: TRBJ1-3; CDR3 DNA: TGTGCCAGTACTGGAGGGTACTCTGGAAACACCATATATTTT; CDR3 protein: CASTGGYSGNTIYF
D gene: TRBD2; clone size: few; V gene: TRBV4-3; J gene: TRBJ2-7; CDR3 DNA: TGCGCCAGCAGCCAAGGACTAGCGGGGCTGTACGAGCAGTACTTC; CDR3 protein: CASSQGLAGLYEQYF
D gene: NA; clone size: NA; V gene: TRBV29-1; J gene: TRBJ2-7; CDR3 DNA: TGCAGCGTTGAGACCTCCGGGTCGTCTTACGAGCAGTACTTC; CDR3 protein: CSVETSGSSYEQYF
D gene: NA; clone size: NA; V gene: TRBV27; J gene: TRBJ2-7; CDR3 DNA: TGTGCCAGCAGTTTAGGCGTGGGTAGCCCCTACGAGCAGTACTTC; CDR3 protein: CASSLGVGSPYEQYF
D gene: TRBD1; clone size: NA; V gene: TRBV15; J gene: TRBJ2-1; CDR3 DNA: TGTGCCACCAGCAGATCGCGGACAGGGGCCAATGAGCAGTTCTTC; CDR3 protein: CATSRSRTGANEQFF
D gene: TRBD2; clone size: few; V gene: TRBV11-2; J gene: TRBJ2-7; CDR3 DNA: TGTGCCAGCAGCCCCTTCCCGACTAGCGGGGTCTACGAGCAGTACTTC; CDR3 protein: CASSPFPTSGVYEQYF
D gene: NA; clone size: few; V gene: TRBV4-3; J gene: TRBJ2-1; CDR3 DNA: TGCGCCAGCAGCCAAGATTTCCTAGGGACTTACAATGAGCAGTTCTTC; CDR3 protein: CASSQDFLGTYNEQFF
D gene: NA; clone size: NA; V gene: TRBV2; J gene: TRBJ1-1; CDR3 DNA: TGTGCCAGCAGTGAAACGGCTTCAGGGGTGAACACTGAAGCTTTCTTT; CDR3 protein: CASSETASGVNTEAFF
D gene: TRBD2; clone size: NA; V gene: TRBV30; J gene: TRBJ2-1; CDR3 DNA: TGTGCCTGGAGTGTCGGGACTAGCGGATACAATGAGCAGTTCTTC; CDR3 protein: CAWSVGTSGYNEQFF
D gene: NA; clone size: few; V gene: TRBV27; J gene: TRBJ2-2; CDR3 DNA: TGTGCCAGCAGTTTATTGAGAAAACTCAACACCGGGGAGCTGTTTTTT; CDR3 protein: CASSLLRKLNTGELFF
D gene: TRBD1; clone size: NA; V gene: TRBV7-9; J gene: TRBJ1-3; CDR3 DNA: TGTGCCAGCAGCTTTTCGGGACAGCCGATCTTT; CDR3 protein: CASSFSGQPIF
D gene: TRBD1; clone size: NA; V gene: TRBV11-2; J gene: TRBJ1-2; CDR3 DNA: TGTGCCAGCAGCTACGTCCCGGGACAGGGGACCCTTAACTATGGCTACACCTTC; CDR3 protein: CASSYVPGQGTLNYGYTF
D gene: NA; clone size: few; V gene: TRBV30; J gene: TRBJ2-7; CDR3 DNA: TGTGCCTGGAGTGTAGGAAGCGGCGAGCAGTACTTC; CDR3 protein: CAWSVGSGEQYF
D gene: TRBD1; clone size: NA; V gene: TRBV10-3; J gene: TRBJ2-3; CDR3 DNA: TGTGCCATCAGTGAATACAGGGGGCGGACAGATACGCAGTATTTT; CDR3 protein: CAISEYRGRTDTQYF
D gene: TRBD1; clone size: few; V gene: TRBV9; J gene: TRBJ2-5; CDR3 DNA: TGTGCCAGCAGCGTGGCGACAGGGTTACAAGAGACCCAGTACTTC; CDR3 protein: CASSVATGLQETQYF
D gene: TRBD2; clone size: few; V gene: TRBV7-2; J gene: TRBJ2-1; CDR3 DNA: TGTGCCAGCAGCTTCGGTCTAGCGGGGGGGGATGAGCAGTTCTTC; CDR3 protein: CASSFGLAGGDEQFF
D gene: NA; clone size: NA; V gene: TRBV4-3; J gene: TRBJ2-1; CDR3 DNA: TGCGCCAGCAGCATGGACAGAAACCACTTAAATGAGCAGTTCTTC; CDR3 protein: CASSMDRNHLNEQFF
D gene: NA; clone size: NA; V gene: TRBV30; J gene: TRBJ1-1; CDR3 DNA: TGTGCCTGGAGTACGGGGGGAGGGAAAACTGAAGCTTTCTTT; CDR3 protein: CAWSTGGGKTEAFF
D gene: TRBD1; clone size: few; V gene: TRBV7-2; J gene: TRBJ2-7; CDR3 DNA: TGTGCCAGCAGCTTTCCCGGGACAGGGATCTACGAGCAGTACTTC; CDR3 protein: CASSFPGTGIYEQYF
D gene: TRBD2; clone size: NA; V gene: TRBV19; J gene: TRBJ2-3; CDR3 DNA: TGTGCCAGTAGTGGGCTAGCGGGGACAGATACGCAGTATTTT; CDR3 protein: CASSGLAGTDTQYF
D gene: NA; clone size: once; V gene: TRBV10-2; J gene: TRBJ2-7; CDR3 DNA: TGCGCCAGCGGAGACTACGAGCAGTACTTC; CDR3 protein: CASGDYEQYF
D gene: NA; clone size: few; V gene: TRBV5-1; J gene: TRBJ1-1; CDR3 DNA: TGCGCCAGCAGCGGGCAAGAGGGCGGCGGGAACACTGAAGCTTTCTTT; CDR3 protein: CASSGQEGGGNTEAFF
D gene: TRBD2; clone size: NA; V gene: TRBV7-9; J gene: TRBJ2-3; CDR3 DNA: TGTGCCAGCAGCTATGGGAGTAGCGGGTTCCGGGATACGCAGTATTTT; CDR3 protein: CASSYGSSGFRDTQYF
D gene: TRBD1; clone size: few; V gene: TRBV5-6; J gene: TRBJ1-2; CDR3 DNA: TGTGCCAGCAGCTATTACAGGGGAGTGGAGGGCTACACCTTC; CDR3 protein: CASSYYRGVEGYTF
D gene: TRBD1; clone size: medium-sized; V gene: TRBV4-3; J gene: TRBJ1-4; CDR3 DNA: TGCGCCAGCAGCCAAGAATCAGGGGGTGAAAAACTGTTTTTT; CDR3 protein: CASSQESGGEKLFF
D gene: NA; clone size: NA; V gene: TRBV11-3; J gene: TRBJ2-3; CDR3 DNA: TGTGCCAGCAGCGCCGGGGCAGATACGCAGTATTTT; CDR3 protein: CASSAGADTQYF
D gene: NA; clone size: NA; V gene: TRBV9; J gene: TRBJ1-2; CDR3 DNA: TGTGCCAGCACCCAGCGCGGGGAGGCCTATGGCTACACCTTC; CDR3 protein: CASTQRGEAYGYTF
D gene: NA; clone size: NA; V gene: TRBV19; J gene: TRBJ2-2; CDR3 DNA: TGTGCCAGTATCGACTACCACCGGGACCGAGGAGGGGGGGAGCTGTTTTTT; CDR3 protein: CASIDYHRDRGGGELFF
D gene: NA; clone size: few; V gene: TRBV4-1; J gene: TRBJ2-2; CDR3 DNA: TGCGCCAGCAGCCAAGGGGGCTGGGGGGAGCTGTTTTTT; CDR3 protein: CASSQGGWGELFF
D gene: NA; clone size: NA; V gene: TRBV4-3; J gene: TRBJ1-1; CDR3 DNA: TGCGCCAGCAGCCAACCCAGAAACTACATGAACACTGAAGCTTTCTTT; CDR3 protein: CASSQPRNYMNTEAFF
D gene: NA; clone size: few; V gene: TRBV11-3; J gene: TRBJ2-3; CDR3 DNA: TGTGCCAGCAGCTTACCGTCAGATACGCAGTATTTT; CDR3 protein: CASSLPSDTQYF
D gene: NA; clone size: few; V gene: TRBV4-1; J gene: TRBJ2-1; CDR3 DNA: TGCGCCAGCTCCGATCCCAGGGCCTACAATGAGCAGTTCTTC; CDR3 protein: CASSDPRAYNEQFF
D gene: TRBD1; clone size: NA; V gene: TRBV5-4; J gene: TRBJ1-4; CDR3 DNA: TGTGCCAGCAGCGGGGGGACAGCAACTAATGAAAAACTGTTTTTT; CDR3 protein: CASSGGTATNEKLFF
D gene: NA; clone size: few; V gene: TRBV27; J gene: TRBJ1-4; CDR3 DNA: TGTGCCAGCAGTTTCCAACAGGGTGAAAAACTGTTTTTT; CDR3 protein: CASSFQQGEKLFF
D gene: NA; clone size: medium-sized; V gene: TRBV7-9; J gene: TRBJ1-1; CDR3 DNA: TGTGCCAGCAGCTTCGTAGGGGGAGTTCGAGAAGCTTTCTTT; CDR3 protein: CASSFVGGVREAFF
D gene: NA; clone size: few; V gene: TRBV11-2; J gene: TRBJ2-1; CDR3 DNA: TGTGCCAGCAGCCGGGAGTACAATGAGCAGTTCTTC; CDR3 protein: CASSREYNEQFF
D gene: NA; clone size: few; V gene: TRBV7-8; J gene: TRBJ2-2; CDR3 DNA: TGTGCCAGCAGGCGCAACGGGGGTTGGATCGCCGGGGAGCTGTTTTTT; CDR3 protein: CASRRNGGWIAGELFF
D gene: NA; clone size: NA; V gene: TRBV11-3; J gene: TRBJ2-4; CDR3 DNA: TGTGCCAGCAGCACCCTTCTCCAGGGGGAGGCAAACATTCAGTACTTC; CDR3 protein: CASSTLLQGEANIQYF
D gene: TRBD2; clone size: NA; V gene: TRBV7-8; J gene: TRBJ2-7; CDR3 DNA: TGTGCCAGCAGTTTTACCCCAAATAGCGGGGGCGCATACGAGCAGTACTTC; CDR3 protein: CASSFTPNSGGAYEQYF
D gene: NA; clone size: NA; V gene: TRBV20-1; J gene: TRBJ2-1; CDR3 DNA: TGCAGTGCTCCAGAGGGTTATGAGCAGTTCTTC; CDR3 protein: CSAPEGYEQFF
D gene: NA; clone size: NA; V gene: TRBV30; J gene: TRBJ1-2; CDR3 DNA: TGTGCCTGTTACGGGGTCCCCTACACCTTC; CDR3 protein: CACYGVPYTF
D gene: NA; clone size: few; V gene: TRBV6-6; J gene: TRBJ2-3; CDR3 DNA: TGTGCCAGCAGTCTTAGTGCCGAGAACACAGATACGCAGTATTTT; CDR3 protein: CASSLSAENTDTQYF
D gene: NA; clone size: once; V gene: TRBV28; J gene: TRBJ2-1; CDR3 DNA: TGTGCCAGCAGTTTATATGGGTACTGGGCAGGCTACAATGAGCAGTTCTTC; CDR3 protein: CASSLYGYWAGYNEQFF
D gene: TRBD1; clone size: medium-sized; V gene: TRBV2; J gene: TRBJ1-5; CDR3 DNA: TGTGCCAGCACTGACAGGGACAATCAGCCCCAGCATTTT; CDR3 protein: CASTDRDNQPQHF
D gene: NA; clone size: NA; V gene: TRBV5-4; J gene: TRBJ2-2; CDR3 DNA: TGTGCCAGCAGCCCGGGACAGAACACCGGGGAGCTGTTTTTT; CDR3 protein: CASSPGQNTGELFF
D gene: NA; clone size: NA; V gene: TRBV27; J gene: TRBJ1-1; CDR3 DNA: TGTGCCAGCAGTCTCGGACAGTTTGCTGAAGCTTTCTTT; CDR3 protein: CASSLGQFAEAFF
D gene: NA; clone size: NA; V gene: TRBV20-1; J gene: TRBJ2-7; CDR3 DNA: TGCAGTGCTAGCCGACTGGCCGAGCAGTACTTC; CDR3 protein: CSASRLAEQYF